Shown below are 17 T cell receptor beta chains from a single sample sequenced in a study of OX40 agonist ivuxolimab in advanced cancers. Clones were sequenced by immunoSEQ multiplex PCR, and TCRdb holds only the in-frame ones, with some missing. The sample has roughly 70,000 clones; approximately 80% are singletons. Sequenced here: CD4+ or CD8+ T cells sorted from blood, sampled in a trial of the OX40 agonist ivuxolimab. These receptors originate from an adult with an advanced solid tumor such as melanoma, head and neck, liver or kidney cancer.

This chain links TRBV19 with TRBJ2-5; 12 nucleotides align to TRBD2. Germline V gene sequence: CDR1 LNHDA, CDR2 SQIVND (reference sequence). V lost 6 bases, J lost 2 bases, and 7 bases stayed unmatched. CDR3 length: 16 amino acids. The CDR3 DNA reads TGTGCCAGTAGAGGCTTCGGGACTAGCGGGCAAGAGACCCAGTACTTC. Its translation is CASRGFGTSGQETQYF.

The chain's CDR3 is CASSLASNTGELFF. DNA of the CDR3: TGTGCCAGCAGCTTAGCCAGTAACACCGGGGAGCTGTTTTTT. This chain uses TRBV7-2 with TRBJ2-2; the D is unclear. The CDR3 spans 14 residues. Trimming cost V 0 bases and J 2 bases, with 4 bases left between them. The V gene's germline CDR1 is SGHTA and CDR2 FQGNSA.

This CDR3 is CASSLGAELSTDTQYF. CDR3 bases: TGTGCCAGCAGCTTAGGGGCTGAGCTTTCCACAGATACGCAGTATTTT. V gene TRBV11-3 combines with J gene TRBJ2-3; D not resolved. Germline-derived CDR1 and CDR2 are SGHNT and YENEEA. The CDR3 covers 16 residues. V was cut by 1 base and J by 2 bases, with 13 bases left in between.

The CDR3 region has the DNA TGTGCCAGCAGTTACTCACAGGGAGGGAATGAAAAACTGTTTTTT. It codes for CASSYSQGGNEKLFF. The V gene is TRBV6-5, the J gene TRBJ1-4, with a possible D match to TRBD1 (6 bases). The germline V gene encodes CDR1 MNHEY and CDR2 SVGAGI. The CDR3 totals 15 residues. V was shortened by 0 bases and J by 5 bases, with 10 bases between the two germline ends.

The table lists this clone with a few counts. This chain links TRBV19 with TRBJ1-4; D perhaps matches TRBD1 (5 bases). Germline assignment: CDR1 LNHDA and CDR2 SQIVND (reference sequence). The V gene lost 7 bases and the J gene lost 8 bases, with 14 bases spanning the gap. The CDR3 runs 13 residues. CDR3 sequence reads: CASTRGAQEKLFF. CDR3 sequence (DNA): TGTGCCAGTACTAGGGGCGCGCAAGAAAAACTGTTTTTT.

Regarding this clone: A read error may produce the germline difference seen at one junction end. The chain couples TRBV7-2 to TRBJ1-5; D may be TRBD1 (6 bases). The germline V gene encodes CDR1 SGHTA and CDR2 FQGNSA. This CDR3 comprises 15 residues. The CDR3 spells CASTLSGTLTQPQHF. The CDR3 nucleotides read TGTGCCAGCACCTTATCCGGGACACTTACTCAGCCCCAGCATTTT.

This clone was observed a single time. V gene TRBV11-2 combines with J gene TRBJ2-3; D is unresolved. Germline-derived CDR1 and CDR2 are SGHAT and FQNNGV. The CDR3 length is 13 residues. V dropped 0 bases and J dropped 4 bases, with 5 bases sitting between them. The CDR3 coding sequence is TGTGCCAGCAGCTTAGAGCACGCAGATACGCAGTATTTT. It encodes CASSLEHADTQYF. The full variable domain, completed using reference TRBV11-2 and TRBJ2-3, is EAGVAQSPRYKIIEKRQSVAFWCNPISGHATLYWYQQILGQGPKLLIQFQNNGVVDDSQLPKDRFSAERLKGVDSTLKIQPAKLEDSAVYLCASSLEHADTQYFGPGTRLTVL.

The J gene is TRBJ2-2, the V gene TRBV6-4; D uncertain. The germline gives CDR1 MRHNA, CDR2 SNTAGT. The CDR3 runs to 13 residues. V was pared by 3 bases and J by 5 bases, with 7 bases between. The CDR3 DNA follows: TGTGCCAGCAGTGATGGTCGAACCGGGGAGCTGTTTTTT. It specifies CASSDGRTGELFF.

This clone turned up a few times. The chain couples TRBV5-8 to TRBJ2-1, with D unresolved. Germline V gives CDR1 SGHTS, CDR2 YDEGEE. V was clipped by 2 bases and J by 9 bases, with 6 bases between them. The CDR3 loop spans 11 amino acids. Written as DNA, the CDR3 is TGTGCCAGCAGCTTAAGGTCTGAGCAGTTCTTC. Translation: CASSLRSEQFF.

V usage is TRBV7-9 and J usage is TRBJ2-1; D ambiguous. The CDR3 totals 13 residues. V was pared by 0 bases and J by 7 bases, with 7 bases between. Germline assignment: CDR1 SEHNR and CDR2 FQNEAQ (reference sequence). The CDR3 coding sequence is TGTGCCAGCAGCTTAGCGTTGGGAAATGAGCAGTTCTTC. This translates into CASSLALGNEQFF.

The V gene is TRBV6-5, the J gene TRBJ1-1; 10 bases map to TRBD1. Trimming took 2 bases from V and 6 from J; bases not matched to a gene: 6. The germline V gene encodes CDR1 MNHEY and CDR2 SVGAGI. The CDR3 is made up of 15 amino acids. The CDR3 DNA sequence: TGTGCCAGCAGTTACCGGACAGGGGGAAAGGCTGAAGCTTTCTTT. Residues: CASSYRTGGKAEAFF.

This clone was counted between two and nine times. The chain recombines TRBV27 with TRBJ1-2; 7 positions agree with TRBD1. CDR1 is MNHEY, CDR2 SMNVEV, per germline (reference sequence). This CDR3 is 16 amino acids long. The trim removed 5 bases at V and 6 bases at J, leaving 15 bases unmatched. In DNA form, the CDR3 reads TGTGCCAGCAGTCGAGGGGTGGCAGGGGGAAGGAATGGCTACACCTTC. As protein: CASSRGVAGGRNGYTF.

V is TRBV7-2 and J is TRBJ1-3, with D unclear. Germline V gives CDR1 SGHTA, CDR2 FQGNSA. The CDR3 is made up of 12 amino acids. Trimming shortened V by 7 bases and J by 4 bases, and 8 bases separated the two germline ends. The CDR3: CASNRTGNTIYF. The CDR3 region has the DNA TGTGCCAGCAACCGTACAGGAAACACCATATATTTT.

The CDR3 nucleotides are TGTGCCAGCAGATCCACGACGGTTCCACGCAATCAGCCCCAGCATTTT. Translating gives CASRSTTVPRNQPQHF. The chain couples TRBV28 to TRBJ1-5; D is unresolved. CDR3 size: 16 residues. Trimming cost V 6 bases and J 2 bases, with 17 bases left between them. Germline V gives CDR1 MDHEN, CDR2 SYDVKM.

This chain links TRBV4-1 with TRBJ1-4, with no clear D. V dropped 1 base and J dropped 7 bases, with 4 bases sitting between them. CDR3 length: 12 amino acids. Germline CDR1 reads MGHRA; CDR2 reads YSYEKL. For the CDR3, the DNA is TGCGCCAGCAGCCAAGCCGGTGAAAAACTGTTTTTT. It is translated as CASSQAGEKLFF.

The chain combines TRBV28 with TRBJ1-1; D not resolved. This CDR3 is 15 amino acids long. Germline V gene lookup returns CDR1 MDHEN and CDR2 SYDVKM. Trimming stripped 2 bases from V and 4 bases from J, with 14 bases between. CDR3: CASSLVGGLGTEAFF. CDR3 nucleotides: TGTGCCAGCAGTTTAGTCGGAGGGTTGGGCACTGAAGCTTTCTTT.

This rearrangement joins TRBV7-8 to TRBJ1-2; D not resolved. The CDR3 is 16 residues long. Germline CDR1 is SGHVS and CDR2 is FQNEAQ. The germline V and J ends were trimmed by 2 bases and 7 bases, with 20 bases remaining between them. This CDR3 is CASSLPRRTRARGYTF. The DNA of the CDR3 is TGTGCCAGCAGCTTACCGCGAAGGACGAGAGCGCGTGGCTACACCTTC.